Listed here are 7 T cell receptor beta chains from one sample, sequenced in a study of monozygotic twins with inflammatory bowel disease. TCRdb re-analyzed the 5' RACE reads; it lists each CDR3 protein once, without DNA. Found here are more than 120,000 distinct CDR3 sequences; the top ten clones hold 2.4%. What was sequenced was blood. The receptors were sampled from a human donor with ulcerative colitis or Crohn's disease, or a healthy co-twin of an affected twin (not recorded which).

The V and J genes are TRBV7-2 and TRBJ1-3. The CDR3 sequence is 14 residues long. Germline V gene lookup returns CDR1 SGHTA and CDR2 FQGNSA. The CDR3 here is CASSMDGGGNTIYF.

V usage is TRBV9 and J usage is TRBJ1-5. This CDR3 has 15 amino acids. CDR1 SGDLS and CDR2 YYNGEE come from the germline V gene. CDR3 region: CASSKMDASNQPQHF.

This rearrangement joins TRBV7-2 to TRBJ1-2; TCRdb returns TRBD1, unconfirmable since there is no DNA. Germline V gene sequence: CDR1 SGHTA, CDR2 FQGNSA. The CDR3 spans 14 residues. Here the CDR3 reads CASSLESGTYGYTF.

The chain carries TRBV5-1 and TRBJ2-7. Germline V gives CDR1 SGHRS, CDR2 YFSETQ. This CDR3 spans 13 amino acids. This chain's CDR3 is CASSLGEAYEQYF.

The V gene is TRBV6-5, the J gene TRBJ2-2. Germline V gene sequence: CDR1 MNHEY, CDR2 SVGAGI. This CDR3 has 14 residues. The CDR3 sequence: CASSYSQNTGELFF.

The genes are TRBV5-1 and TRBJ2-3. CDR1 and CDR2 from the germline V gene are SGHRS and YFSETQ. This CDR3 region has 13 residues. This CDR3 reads CASSLGLEATQYF.

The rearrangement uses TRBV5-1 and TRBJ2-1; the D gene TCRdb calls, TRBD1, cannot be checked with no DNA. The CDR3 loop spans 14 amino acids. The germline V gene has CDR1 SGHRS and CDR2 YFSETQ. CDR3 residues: CASSFSTANNEQFF.